Sequencing of this T cell receptor (beta chain) was carried out in a study of glioma-infiltrating T cells. Study conclusions and caveats: Very few CDR3 sequences were shared between tissue and blood.

The iRepertoire nested amplicon-rescue multiplex PCR amplified TCR alpha and beta CDR3s from RNA. From the multiplex PCR reads, TCRdb called clonotypes with MiXCR, one entry per CDR3 protein. The sample comprises 160,000 or so distinct CDR3 sequences, roughly 45% of which are singletons, and roughly 5.2% rests with the top ten. Only a few counts were recorded for this clonotype. Its antigen is currently unknown. CDR3 length: 15 residues. Trimming at V came to 5 bases and at J to 6 bases, leaving 11 bases not matched to a gene. Germline V gives CDR1 LNHDA, CDR2 SQIVND (reference sequence). Input material: glioma tissue, nonneoplastic brain tissue, or PBMCs (not recorded which). This sequence originates from a human donor with low-grade glioma or glioblastoma, undergoing nonglioma brain surgery, or in good health (not recorded which). V is TRBV19 and J is TRBJ2-3; 7 nucleotides line up with TRBD2. The DNA of the CDR3 is TGTGCCAGTAGTTCCCCCCCGGGCGGGGGTGATACGCAGTATTTT. Translation: CASSSPPGGGDTQYF.